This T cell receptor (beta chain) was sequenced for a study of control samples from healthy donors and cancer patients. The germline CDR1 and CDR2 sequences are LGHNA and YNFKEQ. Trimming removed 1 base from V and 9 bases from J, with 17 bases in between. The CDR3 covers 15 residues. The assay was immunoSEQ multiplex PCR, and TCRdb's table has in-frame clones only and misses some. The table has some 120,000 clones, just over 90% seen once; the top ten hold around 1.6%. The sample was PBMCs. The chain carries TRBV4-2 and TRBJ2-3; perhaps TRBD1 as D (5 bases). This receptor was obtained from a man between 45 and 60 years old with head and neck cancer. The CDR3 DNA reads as TGTGCCAGCAGCCAAGTCCCTAGTGACAGCTTGACGCAGTATTTT. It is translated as CASSQVPSDSLTQYF.